This T cell receptor (beta chain) was recorded in a study of control samples from healthy donors and cancer patients. Trimming cost V 10 bases and J 3 bases; bases outside gene matches: 8. Looked up from germline, CDR1 is ENHRY and CDR2 is SYGVKD. The CDR3 sequence is 13 residues long. Using immunoSEQ multiplex PCR, the repertoire was profiled, and TCRdb retains in-frame clones only, with some absent. The table has some 65,000 clones, more than 80% seen once. Sequencing was performed on PBMCs. The receptor comes from a woman between 50 and 59 years old with lung cancer. The J gene is TRBJ1-1, the V gene TRBV10-3, with 7 nucleotides matching TRBD1. Here the CDR3 DNA reads TGTGCCACAGAGACAGGGAGCGACACTGAAGCTTTCTTT. Translated, it gives CATETGSDTEAFF.